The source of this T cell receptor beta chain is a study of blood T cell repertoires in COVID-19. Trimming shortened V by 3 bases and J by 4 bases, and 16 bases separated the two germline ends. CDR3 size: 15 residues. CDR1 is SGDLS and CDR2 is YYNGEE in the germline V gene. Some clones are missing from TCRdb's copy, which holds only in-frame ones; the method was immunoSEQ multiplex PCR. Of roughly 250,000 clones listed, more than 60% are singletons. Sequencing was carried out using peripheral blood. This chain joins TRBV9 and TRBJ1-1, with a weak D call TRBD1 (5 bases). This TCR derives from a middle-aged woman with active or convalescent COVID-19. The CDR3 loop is CASSGGGKGPTEAFF. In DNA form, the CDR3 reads TGTGCCAGCAGCGGGGGCGGAAAGGGCCCCACTGAAGCTTTCTTT.